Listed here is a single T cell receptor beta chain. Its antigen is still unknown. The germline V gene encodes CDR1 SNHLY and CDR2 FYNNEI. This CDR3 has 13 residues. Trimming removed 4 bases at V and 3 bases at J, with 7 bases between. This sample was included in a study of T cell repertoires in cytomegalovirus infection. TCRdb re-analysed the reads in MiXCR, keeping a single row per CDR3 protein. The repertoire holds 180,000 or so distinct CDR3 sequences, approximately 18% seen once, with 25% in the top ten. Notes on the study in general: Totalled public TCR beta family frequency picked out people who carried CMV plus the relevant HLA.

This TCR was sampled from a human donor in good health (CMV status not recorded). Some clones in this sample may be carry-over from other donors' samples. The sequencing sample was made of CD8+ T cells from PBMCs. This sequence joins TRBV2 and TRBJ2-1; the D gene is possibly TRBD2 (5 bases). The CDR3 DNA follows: TGTGCCAGCAGTGTTGGACTCTACAATGAGCAGTTCTTC. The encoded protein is CASSVGLYNEQFF.